The clone carrying this TCR beta chain was found many times. Its antigen is currently unknown. Germline V gives CDR1 SEHNR, CDR2 FQNEAQ (reference sequence). With 5 bases clipped from V and 3 bases from J, the junction kept 5 bases outside the gene matches. The CDR3 sequence is 15 residues long. This sample was included in a study of molecular identifiers for immune sequencing clone quantification. Study background: With replicates, the RNA of about 21,000 or 97,000 naive CD8 cells was split five ways and four were sequenced.

Study-wide points: Molecules of identical TCR sharing a barcode could underestimate highly expanded clone sizes. Reportedly, one cell's Jurkat TCR RNA was detected within 1,100,000 naive CD8 cells.

One entry per CDR3 protein results from TCRdb running MiXCR on the PCR reads. In the table there are some 650,000 distinct CDR3 sequences, 15% to 20% of which are singletons. With RNA at 10%, 30% or 50%, naive CD8 libraries came from approximately 22,000 to 940,000 sorted cells. This clonotype originated in a human donor in good health. Some libraries in this study had Jurkat cell RNA spiked in. Sequencing input: naive CD8+ T cells from blood, with Jurkat cell RNA spiked in. Subset noted: FACS-sorted CD8+CD4-CCR7+CD45RA+ naive T cells. The chain combines TRBV7-9 with TRBJ2-3; 10 positions match TRBD1. The CDR3 DNA reads as TGTGCCAGCAGCATACGACAGGGGGCGACAGATACGCAGTATTTT. It is translated as CASSIRQGATDTQYF.